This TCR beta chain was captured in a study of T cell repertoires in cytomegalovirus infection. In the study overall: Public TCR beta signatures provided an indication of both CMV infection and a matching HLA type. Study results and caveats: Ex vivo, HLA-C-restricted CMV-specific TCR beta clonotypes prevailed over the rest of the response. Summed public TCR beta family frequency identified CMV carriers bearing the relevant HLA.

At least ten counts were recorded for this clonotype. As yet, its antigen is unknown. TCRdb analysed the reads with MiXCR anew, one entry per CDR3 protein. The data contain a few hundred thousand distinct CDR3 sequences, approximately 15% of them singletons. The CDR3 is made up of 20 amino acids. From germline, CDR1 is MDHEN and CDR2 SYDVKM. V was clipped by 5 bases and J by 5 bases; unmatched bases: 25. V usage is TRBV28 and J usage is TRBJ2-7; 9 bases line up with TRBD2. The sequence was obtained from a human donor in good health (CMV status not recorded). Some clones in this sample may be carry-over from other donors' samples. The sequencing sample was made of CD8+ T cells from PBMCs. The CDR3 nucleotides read TGTGCCAGCAGTCCAGAAATTTTCCCTCTGTGGCGGGGGGGCCCAGACGAGCAGTACTTC. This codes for CASSPEIFPLWRGGPDEQYF.